This entry lists 29 T cell receptor beta chains sequenced from one sample in a study of blood T cell repertoires in COVID-19. Profiling relied on immunoSEQ multiplex PCR, and the TCRdb table lists in-frame clones only, not all of them. The sample lists about 220,000 clones; roughly 75% were seen once. Material for sequencing was peripheral blood. These receptors were taken from a woman aged 70-85 years with acute or convalescent COVID-19.

V is TRBV5-6 and J is TRBJ2-5; maybe TRBD1 (7 bases). V gave up 7 bases and J gave up 2 bases, with 12 bases separating them. This CDR3 contains 13 residues. From germline, CDR1 is SGHDT and CDR2 YYEEEE. The CDR3 here is CASGGTDQETQYF. The CDR3 nucleotides are TGTGCCAGCGGGGGGACAGATCAAGAGACCCAGTACTTC.

The V gene is TRBV25-1, the J gene TRBJ1-1, with TRBD1 as a possible D gene (5 bases). There are 14 residues in the CDR3. Germline V gene sequence: CDR1 MGHDK, CDR2 SYGVNS. The ends were cut back, 5 bases at V and 8 bases at J, with 18 bases in the middle. CDR3 sequence: CASSSAAQGGEAFF. The CDR3 DNA follows: TGTGCCAGCAGTTCAGCGGCCCAGGGAGGCGAAGCTTTCTTT.

In nucleotides, the CDR3 is TGTGCCAGCAGTTCTATTGTGGGCAATCAGCCCCAGCATTTT. Its protein is CASSSIVGNQPQHF. This chain joins TRBV6-2 or TRBV6-3 and TRBJ1-5; D not resolved. The CDR3 has 14 amino acids. The germline gives CDR1 MNHEY, CDR2 SVGEGT. Trimming removed 4 bases from V and 2 bases from J, with 9 bases in between.

J is TRBJ2-2 and V is TRBV18; 9 nucleotides align to TRBD1. CDR1 is KGHSH and CDR2 is LQKENI in the germline V gene. This CDR3 is 15 amino acids long. V shed 5 bases, J shed 2 bases, and the junction held 3 bases outside the gene matches. The CDR3 spells CASSRGQGNTGELFF. In DNA form, the CDR3 reads TGTGCCAGCTCAAGGGGACAGGGCAACACCGGGGAGCTGTTTTTT.

This chain joins TRBV6-6 and TRBJ2-1; D might be TRBD2 (6 bases). The germline CDR1 and CDR2 sequences are MNHNY and SVGAGI (reference sequence). CDR3 size: 12 residues. The V gene lost 10 bases and the J gene lost 2 bases, with 9 bases spanning the gap. This chain's CDR3 is CATRGAYNEQFF. The CDR3 coding sequence is TGTGCCACCCGCGGGGCCTACAATGAGCAGTTCTTC.

V usage is TRBV18 and J usage is TRBJ1-5; 9 positions agree with TRBD1. The CDR3 loop spans 15 amino acids. With V trimmed by 4 bases and J by 4 bases, 5 bases remained unmatched. Germline V lookup: CDR1 KGHSH, CDR2 LQKENI. This chain's CDR3 is CASSRSGTGNQPQHF. In nucleotides, the CDR3 is TGTGCCAGCTCACGCTCCGGGACAGGGAATCAGCCCCAGCATTTT. The variable domain in full, completed from reference TRBV18 and TRBJ1-5, reads NAGVMQNPRHLVRRRGQEARLRCSPMKGHSHVYWYRQLPEEGLKFMVYLQKENIIDESGMPKERFSAEFPKEGPSILRIQQVVRGDSAAYFCASSRSGTGNQPQHFGDGTRLSIL.

The gene calls are TRBV7-2 and TRBJ2-2; D is undetermined. CDR1 and CDR2 from the germline V gene are SGHTA and FQGNSA. CDR3 size: 14 residues. V lost 6 bases to trimming and J lost 5 bases, with 13 bases between them. DNA of the CDR3: TGTGCCAGCAGTCTGAGCCGGTTGACCGGGGAGCTGTTTTTT. Protein sequence: CASSLSRLTGELFF.

The V call is TRBV30, the J call TRBJ2-3; 7 bases agree with TRBD2. Germline V gene lookup returns CDR1 GTSNPN and CDR2 SVGIG (reference sequence). After removal of 0 bases from V and 3 bases from J, the junction contained 12 bases not matched to a gene. The CDR3 runs to 17 residues. For the CDR3, the DNA is TGTGCCTGGAGTGTACAAGGGAGGGGAAGGGCAACAGATACGCAGTATTTT. Translated, it gives CAWSVQGRGRATDTQYF.

V usage is TRBV7-2 and J usage is TRBJ2-1, with D maybe TRBD2 (5 bases). The CDR3 is 16 residues long. V shed 1 base and J shed 5 bases, with 15 bases lying between them. CDR1 and CDR2 from the germline V gene are SGHTA and FQGNSA. CDR3 sequence: CASSLGLSYGNNEQFF. The CDR3 bases are TGTGCCAGCAGCTTAGGGCTATCCTACGGGAACAATGAGCAGTTCTTC.

This clone was found once. J is TRBJ2-3 and V is TRBV5-5; no clear D gene. Germline V gene sequence: CDR1 SGHKS, CDR2 YYEKEE (reference sequence). Trimming took off 0 bases at V and 6 bases at J, with 11 bases between the two ends. The CDR3 is made up of 14 amino acids. The CDR3 protein is CASSLGGSRDTQYF. The DNA for the CDR3 is TGTGCCAGCAGCTTGGGAGGTAGCCGGGATACGCAGTATTTT.

The chain is built from TRBV4-1 and TRBJ1-2; 9 bases align to TRBD1. The length of the CDR3 is 15 residues. Germline assignment: CDR1 MGHRA and CDR2 YSYEKL. J gave up 0 bases and V 7 bases, and 6 bases lay outside the gene matches. The CDR3 loop is CASKRGTGTNYGYTF. In nucleotides, the CDR3 is TGCGCCAGCAAGAGAGGGACAGGGACTAACTATGGCTACACCTTC.

The chain joins TRBV3-1 (or the pseudogene TRBV3-2) to TRBJ2-1, with 9 positions matching TRBD2. This CDR3 comprises 15 residues. The J segment lost 3 bases and the V segment lost 3 bases, leaving 3 bases of the junction unmatched. CDR1 is LGHDT and CDR2 is YNNKEL in the germline V gene (reference sequence). The CDR3 here is CASSQREGFYNEQFF. CDR3 in DNA: TGTGCCAGCAGCCAGCGGGAGGGCTTCTACAATGAGCAGTTCTTC.

The chain couples TRBV5-1 to TRBJ2-5, with TRBD2 as a possible D gene (5 bases). V was pared by 2 bases and J by 3 bases, with 8 bases between. From germline, CDR1 is SGHRS and CDR2 YFSETQ. The CDR3 has 13 amino acids. The CDR3, as DNA: TGCGCCAGCAGCTTCCTCGGGGAAGAGACCCAGTACTTC. The encoded protein is CASSFLGEETQYF.

The chain uses TRBV27 and TRBJ1-6, with a tentative D call TRBD1 (6 bases). The CDR3 is made up of 15 amino acids. V was cut by 2 bases and J by 7 bases, with 12 bases left in between. Germline V CDR1 and CDR2: MNHEY, SMNVEV (reference sequence). Here the CDR3 DNA reads TGTGCCAGCAGTTTAATGACAGGAACCAATTCACCCCTCCACTTT. Protein product: CASSLMTGTNSPLHF.

This clone came up a few times. This chain links TRBV4-1 with TRBJ2-1; D may be TRBD1 (5 bases). CDR3 length: 17 amino acids. From germline, CDR1 is MGHRA and CDR2 YSYEKL. V lost 0 bases and J lost 8, with 20 bases in between. CDR3 in DNA: TGCGCCAGCAGCCAAGATGGCCAGGGTCAGGGAATCTATGAGCAGTTCTTC. This encodes CASSQDGQGQGIYEQFF.

V and J are TRBV10-3 and TRBJ2-1; TRBD2 matches 9 bases. Germline assignment: CDR1 ENHRY and CDR2 SYGVKD. This CDR3 is built from 18 residues. The trim removed 7 bases at V and 1 base at J, leaving 14 bases unmatched. CDR3 protein: CAITRGLAGLNSYNEQFF. In nucleotides, the CDR3 is TGTGCCATCACCCGCGGGCTAGCGGGGTTAAATTCCTACAATGAGCAGTTCTTC.

The sample holds a few counts of this clone. The chain employs TRBV24-1 and TRBJ1-3, with TRBD1 identical over 10 bases. Trimming took 3 bases from V and 0 from J; bases not matched to a gene: 7. This CDR3 comprises 18 residues. The germline gives CDR1 KGHDR, CDR2 SFDVKD. The CDR3 protein is CATSDTPGQGSSGNTIYF. Here the CDR3 DNA reads TGTGCCACCAGTGATACCCCGGGACAGGGGTCCTCTGGAAACACCATATATTTT.

The V call is TRBV2, the J call TRBJ2-1; the match to TRBD1 covers 10 bases. V was pared by 0 bases and J by 4 bases, with 6 bases of the junction left unmatched. There are 17 residues in the CDR3. Germline V CDR1 and CDR2: SNHLY, FYNNEI. The CDR3 spells CASSEADRGTGYNEQFF. CDR3 coding DNA: TGTGCCAGCAGTGAAGCGGACAGGGGGACCGGTTACAATGAGCAGTTCTTC.

The chain recombines TRBV19 with TRBJ1-1; maybe TRBD1 (6 bases). CDR1 is LNHDA, CDR2 SQIVND, per germline (reference sequence). V shed 5 bases and J shed 0 bases, with 13 bases lying between them. The CDR3 consists of 15 residues. Here the CDR3 reads CASSPMTGVNTEAFF. The CDR3 nucleotides are TGTGCCAGTAGTCCCATGACAGGTGTGAACACTGAAGCTTTCTTT.

The J gene is TRBJ2-3, the V gene TRBV7-2, with D possibly TRBD2 on 7 matching bases. CDR1 SGHTA and CDR2 FQGNSA come from the germline V gene. V shed 8 bases and J shed 2 bases, with 14 bases lying between them. The CDR3 runs 14 residues. The CDR3 DNA reads TGTGCCAGCCAAGGGCGGGGGCCCACAGATACGCAGTATTTT. Translated: CASQGRGPTDTQYF.

This chain joins TRBV6-4 and TRBJ2-1, with TRBD1 as a possible D gene (6 bases). Germline V CDR1 and CDR2: MRHNA, SNTAGT. The CDR3 is 15 residues long. The ends were cut back, 0 bases at V and 2 bases at J, with 8 bases in the middle. The CDR3 sequence is CASSDSWGPYNEQFF. CDR3 DNA: TGTGCCAGCAGTGACTCGTGGGGGCCCTACAATGAGCAGTTCTTC.

The V gene is TRBV25-1, the J gene TRBJ2-3; the D gene is possibly TRBD1 (6 bases). V was cut by 7 bases and J by 0 bases, with 11 bases left in between. Germline-derived CDR1 and CDR2 are MGHDK and SYGVNS. The CDR3 loop spans 14 amino acids. CDR3 protein: CASKGVLSTDTQYF. The CDR3 DNA is TGTGCCAGCAAGGGGGTATTAAGCACAGATACGCAGTATTTT.

The rearrangement joins TRBV5-4 to TRBJ1-3; 9 bases agree with TRBD1. Germline assignment: CDR1 SGHNT and CDR2 YYREEE (reference sequence). The CDR3 is made up of 15 amino acids. V was pared by 0 bases and J by 2 bases, with 0 bases of the junction left unmatched. This CDR3 reads CASSLGQGAGNTIYF. The CDR3 DNA follows: TGTGCCAGCAGCTTGGGACAGGGGGCTGGAAACACCATATATTTT.

This clone was seen a single time. Here the CDR3 reads CASSARQGGEAFF. As DNA, the CDR3 is TGTGCCAGCAGTGCCCGACAGGGTGGTGAAGCTTTCTTT. The rearrangement joins TRBV2 to TRBJ1-1; TRBD1 aligns across 7 bases. The CDR3 is 13 amino acids. Germline CDR1 SNHLY, CDR2 FYNNEI. V was pared by 4 bases and J by 7 bases, with 6 bases of the junction left unmatched.

The chain carries TRBV4-1 and TRBJ1-6, with TRBD1 as a possible D gene (5 bases). V shed 4 bases and J shed 0 bases, with 7 bases lying between them. The CDR3 totals 15 residues. The V gene's germline CDR1 is MGHRA and CDR2 YSYEKL. This CDR3 is CASSRDSSYNSPLHF. In DNA form, the CDR3 reads TGCGCCAGCAGCCGAGACAGCTCCTATAATTCACCCCTCCACTTT.

The chain recombines TRBV29-1 with TRBJ2-7; D is possibly TRBD1 (6 bases). Germline CDR1 is SQVTM and CDR2 is ANQGSEA. The CDR3 has 15 residues. Trimming removed 3 bases at V and 4 bases at J, with 19 bases between. In DNA, the CDR3 is TGCAGCGTTGACGGAGTACAGGGTGGCCCTTACGAGCAGTACTTC. This gives the protein CSVDGVQGGPYEQYF.

The chain combines TRBV30 with TRBJ1-2; 7 nucleotides agree with TRBD1. The CDR3 runs to 14 residues. Germline assignment: CDR1 GTSNPN and CDR2 SVGIG (reference sequence). J lost 2 bases, V lost 4 bases, and 7 bases had no gene match. The CDR3 loop is CAWKRQGDNYGYTF. In DNA form, the CDR3 reads TGTGCCTGGAAGCGCCAGGGGGACAACTATGGCTACACCTTC.

The chain joins TRBV3-1 (or the pseudogene TRBV3-2) to TRBJ2-3; 8 nucleotides match TRBD1. The germline V gene has CDR1 LGHDT and CDR2 YNNKEL (reference sequence). The V gene end was trimmed by 4 bases and the J gene end by 6 bases; junction bases not matched to a gene: 9. The CDR3 runs 15 residues. The CDR3 sequence: CASSLGTGARDTQYF. CDR3 in DNA: TGTGCCAGCAGCCTTGGGACAGGAGCCCGGGATACGCAGTATTTT.

V and J are TRBV9 and TRBJ1-2, with D possibly TRBD1 on 5 matching bases. The CDR3 length is 13 residues. CDR1 SGDLS and CDR2 YYNGEE come from the germline V gene. The germline V and J ends were trimmed by 7 bases and 1 base, with 11 bases remaining between them. CDR3 DNA sequence: TGTGCCAGCGGGACTCAAAATAACTATGGCTACACCTTC. Amino acids: CASGTQNNYGYTF.